The 16 T cell receptor beta chains listed next were all sequenced from one sample in a study of cytomegalovirus exposure and HLA in healthy donors (dated by TCRdb to the late 2010s). Receptors were amplified or captured by the immunoSEQ multiplex PCR assay. For the multiplex PCR, a mixture combining 60 forward primers for TCR Vbeta segments and 13 reverse primers for TCR Jbeta segments was used. As stored in TCRdb, this immuneACCESS dataset retains in-frame rearrangements with V and J assigned. A fraction of the clones does not appear; measured against another copy, unresolved V genes explain less than half of the discrepancy, and the remainder lacks a known reason. Here the sample has some 94,000 clones; approximately 80% occur a single time. The top ten hold around 3.2% of the sample. Material for sequencing was PBMCs. These receptors all come from a man aged 35 to 55 in good health and CMV-seronegative.

V is TRBV25-1 and J is TRBJ1-1; possibly TRBD1 for D (5 bases). Germline V lookup: CDR1 MGHDK, CDR2 SYGVNS. The length of the CDR3 is 12 residues. V lost 8 bases and J 5 bases, leaving 12 bases between the germline ends. CDR3 sequence: CASSFTGTEAFF. In DNA, the CDR3 is TGTGCCAGCTCCTTCACAGGTACTGAAGCTTTCTTT. Supplemented by reference TRBV25-1 and TRBJ1-1, the full variable domain reads EADIYQTPRYLVIGTGKKITLECSQTMGHDKMYWYQQDPGMELHLIHYSYGVNSTEKGDLSSESTVSRIRTEHFPLTLESARPSHTSQYLCASSFTGTEAFFGQGTRLTVV.

The chain links TRBV5-6 to TRBJ2-3; D gene ambiguous. The germline V gene has CDR1 SGHDT and CDR2 YYEEEE. V lost 2 bases and J 2 bases, leaving 6 bases between the germline ends. CDR3 length: 13 amino acids. For the CDR3, the DNA is TGTGCCAGCAGCTTACGGTCCACAGATACGCAGTATTTT. Its protein product is CASSLRSTDTQYF. The full variable domain, completed using reference TRBV5-6 and TRBJ2-3, is DAGVTQSPTHLIKTRGQQVTLRCSPKSGHDTVSWYQQALGQGPQFIFQYYEEEERQRGNFPDRFSGHQFPNYSSELNVNALLLGDSALYLCASSLRSTDTQYFGPGTRLTVL.

This chain uses TRBV30 with TRBJ2-2, with TRBD1 matching over 7 bases. Germline loops: CDR1 GTSNPN, CDR2 SVGIG (reference sequence). V lost 4 bases to trimming and J lost 1 base; unmatched junction nucleotides: 9. This CDR3 comprises 16 residues. CDR3: CAWTKEDRRNTGELFF. The CDR3 DNA sequence: TGTGCCTGGACCAAGGAGGACAGGAGGAACACCGGGGAGCTGTTTTTT.

The chain is built from TRBV27 and TRBJ2-7, with D perhaps matching TRBD2 (7 bases). This CDR3 has 13 amino acids. The germline V gene encodes CDR1 MNHEY and CDR2 SMNVEV (reference sequence). Deletions cut 8 bases from V and 0 bases from J, with 11 bases between. CDR3 in amino acids: CASSRGGSYEQYF. DNA of the CDR3: TGTGCCAGCTCTAGGGGGGGCTCCTACGAGCAGTACTTC.

Of note for this clone: The identical CDR3 is also encoded by other nucleotide sequences in the sample. The chain is built from TRBV7-3 and TRBJ1-5, with a weak D call TRBD1 (6 bases). The CDR3 extends over 14 amino acids. Germline loops: CDR1 SGHTA, CDR2 FQGTGA. Between the trimmed V and J ends, which lost 5 bases and 6 bases, there was a span of 14 bases. The CDR3 region has the DNA TGTGCCAGCAGCCAGACGGGGGGCGGTCAGCCCCAGCATTTT. Residues: CASSQTGGGQPQHF. Complete variable domain (other parts from reference TRBV7-3 and TRBJ1-5): GAGVSQTPSNKVTEKGKYVELRCDPISGHTALYWYRQSLGQGPEFLIYFQGTGAADDSGLPNDRFFAVRPEGSVSTLKIQRTERGDSAVYLCASSQTGGGQPQHFGDGTRLSIL.

The rearrangement joins TRBV30 to TRBJ2-7; a possible D gene is TRBD1 (5 bases). This CDR3 is built from 12 residues. Germline values: CDR1 GTSNPN, CDR2 SVGIG (reference sequence). The V end was cut by 6 bases, the J end by 1 base, with 10 bases between. The DNA of the CDR3 is TGTGCCTGTCTCGACAGTTCCTACGAGCAGTACTTC. Its translation: CACLDSSYEQYF.

The sample holds a few counts of this clone. The chain is built from TRBV7-6 and TRBJ1-2, with 8 bases matching TRBD1. Per germline, CDR1 SGHVS and CDR2 FNYEAQ. The CDR3 is 18 residues long. The V gene end was trimmed by 0 bases and the J gene end by 0 bases; junction bases not matched to a gene: 9. Here the CDR3 reads CASSLADRGGLANYGYTF. The CDR3 DNA follows: TGTGCCAGCAGCTTAGCCGACAGGGGCGGATTAGCTAACTATGGCTACACCTTC.

The chain carries TRBV18 and TRBJ1-5, with TRBD1 identical over 9 bases. Germline-derived CDR1 and CDR2 are KGHSH and LQKENI. The CDR3 has 15 residues. Trimming at V came to 5 bases and at J to 6 bases, leaving 8 bases not matched to a gene. Here the CDR3 DNA reads TGTGCCAGCTCAGAGGGACAGGGCTTGACTCAGCCCCAGCATTTT. It encodes CASSEGQGLTQPQHF.

The chain carries TRBV18 and TRBJ2-1, with D possibly TRBD2 on 5 matching bases. The CDR3 is 16 residues long. Germline CDR1 is KGHSH and CDR2 is LQKENI. The V end was cut by 4 bases, the J end by 4 bases, with 17 bases between. DNA for the CDR3: TGTGCCAGCTCACTTAGGACTCGGCCTGGGTACAATGAGCAGTTCTTC. Protein sequence: CASSLRTRPGYNEQFF.

The chain employs TRBV5-8 and TRBJ1-5, with TRBD1 matching 7 bases. V shed 4 bases and J 6 bases; nucleotides not matched to a gene: 7. The CDR3 has 14 amino acids. The V gene's germline CDR1 is SGHTS and CDR2 YDEGEE. This CDR3 is CASSVSTGAQPQHF. In nucleotides, the CDR3 is TGTGCCAGCAGCGTTTCTACAGGGGCTCAGCCCCAGCATTTT.

V and J are TRBV30 and TRBJ2-7; 7 bases fit TRBD1. The CDR3 extends over 13 amino acids. J lost 0 bases, V lost 8 bases, and 7 bases had no gene match. CDR1 is GTSNPN, CDR2 SVGIG, per germline (reference sequence). The CDR3 DNA is TGTGCCCGGAAACGGGACAGCTCCTACGAGCAGTACTTC. Its protein is CARKRDSSYEQYF.

V is TRBV12-5 and J is TRBJ2-1; 11 positions match TRBD1. Germline V CDR1 and CDR2: LGHNT, FRNRAP. J gave up 6 bases and V 3 bases, and 10 bases lay outside the gene matches. CDR3 length: 17 residues. DNA of the CDR3: TGTGCTAGTGGTTTTTATCGGGGACAGGGGGTTGCCAATGAGCAGTTCTTC. It translates to CASGFYRGQGVANEQFF.

The chain is built from TRBV6-4 and TRBJ2-1; D unresolved. Germline lookup yields CDR1 MRHNA and CDR2 SNTAGT. V lost 0 bases and J 3 bases, leaving 6 bases between the germline ends. CDR3 length: 14 amino acids. CDR3 DNA: TGTGCCAGCAGTGACTCTAGCATCTACAATGAGCAGTTCTTC. It encodes CASSDSSIYNEQFF.

This chain uses TRBV28 with TRBJ1-1; perhaps TRBD1 as D (5 bases). Deletions cut 8 bases from V and 6 bases from J, with 19 bases between. CDR1 is MDHEN, CDR2 SYDVKM, per germline. The CDR3 has 14 amino acids. CDR3 coding DNA: TGTGCCAGCGCCGGGAGCAGAGGGGTCTCTGAAGCTTTCTTT. It translates to CASAGSRGVSEAFF.

Sample share makes this clone medium-sized. The rearrangement links TRBV4-1 to TRBJ1-2, with D possibly being TRBD1 (5 bases). V was trimmed by 3 bases and J by 7 bases, leaving 18 bases between them. Germline V gives CDR1 MGHRA, CDR2 YSYEKL. CDR3 size: 15 residues. The CDR3 DNA reads as TGCGCCAGCAGCCAGCCTGGGGGAGGGCGTAGTGGCTACACCTTC. Translation: CASSQPGGGRSGYTF.

The V gene is TRBV11-2, the J gene TRBJ1-2, with a tentative D call TRBD1 (6 bases). The CDR3 covers 14 residues. Germline V gene sequence: CDR1 SGHAT, CDR2 FQNNGV. Trimming pared 5 bases from V and 2 bases from J, leaving 12 bases between. The CDR3 DNA follows: TGTGCCAGCAGCGGCAGACAGGTGAACTATGGCTACACCTTC. As protein: CASSGRQVNYGYTF.